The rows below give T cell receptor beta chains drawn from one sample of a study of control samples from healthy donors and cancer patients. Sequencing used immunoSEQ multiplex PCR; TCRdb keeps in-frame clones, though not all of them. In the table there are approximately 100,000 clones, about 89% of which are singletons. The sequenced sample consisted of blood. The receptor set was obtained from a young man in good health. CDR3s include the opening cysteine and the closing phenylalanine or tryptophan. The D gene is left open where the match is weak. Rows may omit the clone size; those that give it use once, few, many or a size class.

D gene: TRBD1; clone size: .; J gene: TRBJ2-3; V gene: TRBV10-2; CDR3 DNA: TGCGCCAGCAGGGGACAGAACGGCCCCGCAGATACGCAGTATTTT; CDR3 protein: CASRGQNGPADTQYF
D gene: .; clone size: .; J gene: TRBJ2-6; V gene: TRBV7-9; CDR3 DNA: TGTGCCAGCAGCCCTCACGGGGCTGGGGCCAACGTCCTGACTTTC; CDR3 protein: CASSPHGAGANVLTF
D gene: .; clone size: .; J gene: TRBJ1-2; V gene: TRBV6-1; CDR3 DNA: TGTGCCAGCAGTGAAGCGCTTAGGGGGGTTTTCTATGGCTACACCTTC; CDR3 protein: CASSEALRGVFYGYTF
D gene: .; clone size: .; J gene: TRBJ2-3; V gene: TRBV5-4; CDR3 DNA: TGTGCCAGCAGCTTGGCGGGGACGATCACAGATACGCAGTATTTT; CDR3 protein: CASSLAGTITDTQYF
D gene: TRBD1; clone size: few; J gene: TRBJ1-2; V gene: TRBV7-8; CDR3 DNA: TGTGCCAGCAGCTCAGAACAGGGGGCATATGGCTACACCTTC; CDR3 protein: CASSSEQGAYGYTF
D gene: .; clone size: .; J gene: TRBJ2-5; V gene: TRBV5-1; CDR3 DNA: TGCGCCAGCAGCTTGGGGAGGGTTCAAGAGACCCAGTACTTC; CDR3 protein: CASSLGRVQETQYF
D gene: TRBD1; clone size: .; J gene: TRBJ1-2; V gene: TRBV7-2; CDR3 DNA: TGTGCCAGCAGCTTAGCGACAGGGAGCTATGGCTACACCTTC; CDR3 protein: CASSLATGSYGYTF
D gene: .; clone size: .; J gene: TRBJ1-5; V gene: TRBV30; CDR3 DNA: TGTGCCTGGAGTGTACGGGAGGGGCACGAGCATTTT; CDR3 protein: CAWSVREGHEHF
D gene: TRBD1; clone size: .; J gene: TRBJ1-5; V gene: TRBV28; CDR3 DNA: TGTGCCAGCAGTCTCATCCAGGGGGCGCGCAGCAATCAGCCCCAGCATTTT; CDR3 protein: CASSLIQGARSNQPQHF
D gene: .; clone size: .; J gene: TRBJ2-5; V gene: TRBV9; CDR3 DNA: TGTGCCAGCAGCCCAGGGACGGCAGAGACCCAGTACTTC; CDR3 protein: CASSPGTAETQYF
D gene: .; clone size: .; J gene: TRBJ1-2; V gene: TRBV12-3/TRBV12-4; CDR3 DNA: TGTGCCAGCAGCCCAACAGGGTATGGCTACACCTTC; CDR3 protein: CASSPTGYGYTF
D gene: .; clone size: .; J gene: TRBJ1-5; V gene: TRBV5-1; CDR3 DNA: TGCGCCAGCAGCTTGTGGGGGGCGGGGGAGCAGCCCCAGCATTTT; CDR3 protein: CASSLWGAGEQPQHF
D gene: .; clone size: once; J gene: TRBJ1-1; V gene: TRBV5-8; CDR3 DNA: TGTGCCAGCAGCTTGGCGTTCCCAACGGCTCCAGGGGACACTGAAGCTTTCTTT; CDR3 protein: CASSLAFPTAPGDTEAFF
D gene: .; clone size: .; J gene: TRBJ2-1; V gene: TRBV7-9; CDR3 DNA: TGTGCCAGCCTACTCGGGACGTCCCTAGGTGAGCAGTTCTTC; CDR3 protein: CASLLGTSLGEQFF
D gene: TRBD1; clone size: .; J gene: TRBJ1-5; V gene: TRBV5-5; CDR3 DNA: TGTGCCAGCAGCCCTACAGGGGAGCGAGGCAATCAGCCCCAGCATTTT; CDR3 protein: CASSPTGERGNQPQHF
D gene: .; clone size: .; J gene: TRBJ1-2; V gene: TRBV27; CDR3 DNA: TGTGCCAGCAGTCCCGGGACAATCTATGGCTACACCTTC; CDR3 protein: CASSPGTIYGYTF
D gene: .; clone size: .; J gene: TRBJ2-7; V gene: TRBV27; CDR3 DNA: TGTGCCAGCACCCAAGTTCGGGGCTACGAGCAGTACTTC; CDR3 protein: CASTQVRGYEQYF
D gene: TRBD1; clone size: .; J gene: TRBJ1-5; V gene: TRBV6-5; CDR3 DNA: TGTGCCAGCAGGACAGGGGGCGCGAGCAATCAGCCCCAGCATTTT; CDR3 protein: CASRTGGASNQPQHF
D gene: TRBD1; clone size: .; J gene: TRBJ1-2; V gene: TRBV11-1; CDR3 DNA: TGTGCCAGCAGCTCCGGGACAGCCTATGGCTACACCTTC; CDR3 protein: CASSSGTAYGYTF
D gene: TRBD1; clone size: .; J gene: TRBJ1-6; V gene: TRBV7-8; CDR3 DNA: TGTGCCAGCAGCTCGGAGACAGGGGGCTTTTATAATTCACCCCTCCACTTT; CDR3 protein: CASSSETGGFYNSPLHF
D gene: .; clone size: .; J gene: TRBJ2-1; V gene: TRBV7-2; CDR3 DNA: TGTGCCAGCAGCGCCCCGGGTCTGTCCTACAATGAGCAGTTCTTC; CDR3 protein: CASSAPGLSYNEQFF
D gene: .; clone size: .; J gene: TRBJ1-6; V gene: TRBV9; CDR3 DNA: TGTGCCAGCAGCCCCAGGGAACCGACCTATAATTCACCCCTCCACTTT; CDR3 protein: CASSPREPTYNSPLHF
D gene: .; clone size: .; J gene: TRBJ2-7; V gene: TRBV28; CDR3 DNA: TGTGCCATTACAGGTTCCTACGAGCAGTACTTC; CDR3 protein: CAITGSYEQYF
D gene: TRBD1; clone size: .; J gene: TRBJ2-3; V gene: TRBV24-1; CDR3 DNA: TGTGCCACCAGTGAATCCGGGACAGGGGGCGCAGATACGCAGTATTTT; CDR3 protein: CATSESGTGGADTQYF